These T cell receptor beta chains were read from a single sample in a study of T cells in Graves' hyperthyroidism and ophthalmopathy. A single record per CDR3 protein comes from TCRdb applying MiXCR to the multiplex PCR reads. The sample yields 150,000 or so distinct CDR3 sequences, 22% seen once. The sample was blood. These receptors all stem from a woman aged 45-65 years with Graves' hyperthyroidism that later progressed to Graves' ophthalmopathy. The CDR3 runs from the conserved cysteine through the conserved F or W. A D gene is named only where the DNA matches it firmly. Some rows have no size entry. The others give once, few or many, or a class for an expanded clone.

d_gene	abundance	v_gene	j_gene	CDR3aa	CDR3nt
NA	NA	TRBV28	TRBJ1-2	CASSKEGRVNNYGYTF	TGTGCCAGCAGTAAAGAGGGGCGCGTAAATAACTATGGCTACACCTTC
TRBD1	few	TRBV20-1	TRBJ2-7	CSASGTENSYEQYF	TGCAGTGCCTCCGGGACAGAGAACTCCTACGAGCAGTACTTC
NA	few	TRBV5-5	TRBJ1-1	CASSLAEGWSTEAFF	TGTGCCAGCAGCTTGGCCGAGGGTTGGAGCACTGAAGCTTTCTTT
NA	few	TRBV19	TRBJ1-5	CASKEGRLFNQPQHF	TGTGCCAGTAAGGAGGGCCGTCTGTTCAATCAGCCCCAGCATTTT
NA	NA	TRBV6-1	TRBJ1-1	CASRVGAQGTEAFF	TGTGCCAGCAGGGTAGGGGCGCAGGGCACTGAAGCTTTCTTT
NA	many	TRBV5-1	TRBJ2-1	CASSLAGLNNEQFF	TGCGCCAGCAGCTTGGCCGGTCTGAACAATGAGCAGTTCTTC
TRBD2	NA	TRBV6-2/TRBV6-3	TRBJ2-4	CASRGGGTKNIQYF	TGTGCCAGTCGCGGGGGGGGGACCAAAAACATTCAGTACTTC
TRBD1	many	TRBV10-3	TRBJ1-2	CASQGASKDYGYTF	TGTGCCAGCCAGGGGGCATCAAAGGACTATGGCTACACCTTC
NA	many	TRBV7-8	TRBJ1-5	CASSPSTHPGQPQHF	TGTGCCAGCAGCCCCTCGACCCACCCGGGTCAGCCCCAGCATTTT
TRBD1	NA	TRBV5-1	TRBJ1-4	CASSGQGATGEKLFF	TGCGCCAGCAGCGGCCAGGGGGCGACGGGGGAAAAACTGTTTTTT
TRBD2	many	TRBV28	TRBJ2-1	CASSLGGLAANEQFF	TGTGCCAGCAGTTTAGGCGGGCTAGCGGCCAATGAGCAGTTCTTC
TRBD1	NA	TRBV28	TRBJ1-5	CASSFRRQGRNTNQPQHF	TGTGCCAGCAGTTTTCGACGACAGGGGCGAAATACCAATCAGCCCCAGCATTTT
TRBD1	few	TRBV10-3	TRBJ2-7	CAISGQGAPIYEQYF	TGTGCCATCAGTGGACAGGGGGCCCCCATCTACGAGCAGTACTTC
TRBD2	many	TRBV2	TRBJ2-5	CASRGGVAGVETQYF	TGTGCCAGCAGGGGAGGAGTAGCGGGAGTAGAGACCCAGTACTTC
NA	NA	TRBV29-1	TRBJ1-1	CSSLRGSTEAFF	TGCAGCTCTCTCAGGGGTTCCACTGAAGCTTTCTTT
TRBD2	few	TRBV5-8	TRBJ2-3	CASSLGGLAISTDTQYF	TGTGCCAGCAGCTTGGGCGGACTAGCTATTAGCACAGATACGCAGTATTTT
TRBD2	few	TRBV7-2	TRBJ2-4	CASSLAGSGRAQNIQYF	TGTGCCAGCAGCTTAGCGGGGAGCGGGAGGGCCCAAAACATTCAGTACTTC
NA	NA	TRBV29-1	TRBJ2-3	CSVCAGSTDTQYF	TGCAGCGTTTGCGCAGGGAGCACAGATACGCAGTATTTT
NA	NA	TRBV28	TRBJ1-6	CASSLSAFPSPLHF	TGTGCCAGCAGTTTGTCTGCTTTTCCGTCACCCCTCCACTTT
NA	few	TRBV20-1	TRBJ2-3	CSAPRLADTQYF	TGCAGTGCTCCCAGACTAGCAGATACGCAGTATTTT
TRBD2	NA	TRBV6-1	TRBJ2-7	CASSHGAGEYEQYF	TGTGCCAGCAGTCACGGGGCGGGAGAGTACGAGCAGTACTTC
TRBD1	many	TRBV28	TRBJ2-5	CASSFRDRSDQETQYF	TGTGCCAGCAGTTTCCGGGACAGGAGCGACCAAGAGACCCAGTACTTC
TRBD2	many	TRBV20-1	TRBJ2-3	CSYLKAGRADTQYF	TGCAGCTACTTGAAAGCGGGAAGGGCAGATACGCAGTATTTT
TRBD1	NA	TRBV27	TRBJ1-5	CASSPRRQGYEPQHF	TGTGCCAGCAGTCCCCGTCGACAGGGATACGAGCCCCAGCATTTT
NA	many	TRBV30	TRBJ2-2	CAWSLRSGSGELFF	TGTGCCTGGAGTCTTCGTTCCGGTTCCGGGGAGCTGTTTTTT
NA	NA	TRBV12-3/TRBV12-4	TRBJ2-2	CASTRKSANTGELFF	TGTGCCAGCACCCGGAAAAGCGCGAACACCGGGGAGCTGTTTTTT
NA	NA	TRBV20-1	TRBJ1-3	CSAPVSGNTIYF	TGCAGTGCACCGGTCTCTGGAAACACCATATATTTT